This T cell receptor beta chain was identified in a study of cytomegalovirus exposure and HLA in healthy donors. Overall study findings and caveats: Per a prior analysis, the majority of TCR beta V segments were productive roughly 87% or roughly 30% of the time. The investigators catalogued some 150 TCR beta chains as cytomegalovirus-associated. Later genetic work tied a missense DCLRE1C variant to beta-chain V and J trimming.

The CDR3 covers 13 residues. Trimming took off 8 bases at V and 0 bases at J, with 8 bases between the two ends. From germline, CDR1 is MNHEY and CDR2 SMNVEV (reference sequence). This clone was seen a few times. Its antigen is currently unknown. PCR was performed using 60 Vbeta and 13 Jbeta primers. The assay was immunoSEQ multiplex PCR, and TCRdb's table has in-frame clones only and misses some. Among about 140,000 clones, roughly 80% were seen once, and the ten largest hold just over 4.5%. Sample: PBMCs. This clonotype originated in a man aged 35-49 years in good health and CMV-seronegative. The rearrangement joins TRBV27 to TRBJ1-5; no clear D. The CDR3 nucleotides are TGTGCCAGCGGCACAATTAGCAATCAGCCCCAGCATTTT. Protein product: CASGTISNQPQHF.